The 8 T cell receptor beta chains listed next were all sequenced from one sample in a study of blood T cell repertoires in COVID-19. Method: immunoSEQ multiplex PCR; TCRdb's copy keeps in-frame clones and lacks some. The table records around 210,000 clones, 84% of them present only once. Sequenced input: peripheral blood. The receptors here all came from an elderly woman with COVID-19, enrolled during active disease.

The CDR3 protein is CASSPQGTGNTIYF. The CDR3 nucleotides read TGTGCCAGCAGCCCCCAGGGGACTGGAAACACCATATATTTT. This rearrangement joins TRBV7-2 to TRBJ1-3, with D possibly being TRBD1 (6 bases). The CDR3 has 14 residues. V lost 5 bases to trimming and J lost 2 bases, with 10 bases between them. CDR1 SGHTA and CDR2 FQGNSA come from the germline V gene.

V and J are TRBV27 and TRBJ2-7, with a possible D match to TRBD2 (7 bases). V gave up 5 bases and J gave up 1 base, with 12 bases separating them. Germline V gives CDR1 MNHEY, CDR2 SMNVEV (reference sequence). The CDR3 runs 14 residues. The CDR3 sequence: CASSRRGGSYEQYF. CDR3 DNA: TGTGCCAGCAGTAGGAGGGGGGGGTCCTACGAGCAGTACTTC.

V is TRBV11-2 and J is TRBJ2-1; D is possibly TRBD2 (6 bases). The CDR3 totals 16 residues. CDR1 and CDR2 (germline): SGHAT, FQNNGV. Trimming left V 4 bases short and J 4 bases short, with 17 bases between. Here the CDR3 DNA reads TGTGCCAGCAGCTCCCCCCTCAGCGGGTTATACAATGAGCAGTTCTTC. This translates into CASSSPLSGLYNEQFF.

This clone came up once. The chain has TRBV3-1 (or the pseudogene TRBV3-2) and TRBJ1-3, with D perhaps TRBD1 (5 bases). Germline loops: CDR1 LGHDT, CDR2 YNNKEL (reference sequence). V was trimmed by 6 bases and J by 0 bases, leaving 9 bases between them. There are 14 residues in the CDR3. The CDR3 coding sequence is TGTGCCAGCAGAGGGACTAACTCTGGAAACACCATATATTTT. Translation: CASRGTNSGNTIYF.

CDR3 DNA: TGCGCCAGCAGTGGCGGGGGGCTTGACAATGAGCAGTTCTTC. Translating gives CASSGGGLDNEQFF. The V call is TRBV5-1, the J call TRBJ2-1; 8 nucleotides line up with TRBD2. The CDR3 extends over 14 amino acids. V lost 5 bases and J lost 5; bases outside the gene matches: 6. CDR1 and CDR2 from the germline V gene are SGHRS and YFSETQ.

The rearrangement uses TRBV19 and TRBJ2-1; the match to TRBD2 covers 9 bases. V was clipped by 6 bases and J by 0 bases; unmatched bases: 3. The germline gives CDR1 LNHDA, CDR2 SQIVND (reference sequence). The CDR3 has 15 residues. The CDR3 region has the DNA TGTGCCAGTAGCCTTAGCGGGGGCTCCTACAATGAGCAGTTCTTC. Protein: CASSLSGGSYNEQFF.

The chain is built from TRBV28 and TRBJ2-5, with 8 bases aligning to TRBD1. The CDR3 consists of 14 residues. Germline V CDR1 and CDR2: MDHEN, SYDVKM. The trim removed 7 bases at V and 3 bases at J, leaving 7 bases unmatched. CDR3 coding DNA: TGTGCCAGCAAAGAATGGACAGGGAAAGAGACCCAGTACTTC. Its protein is CASKEWTGKETQYF. The full variable domain, rest sourced from reference TRBV28 and TRBJ2-5, is DVKVTQSSRYLVKRTGEKVFLECVQDMDHENMFWYRQDPGLGLRLIYFSYDVKMKEKGDIPEGYSVSREKKERFSLILESASTNQTSMYLCASKEWTGKETQYFGPGTRLLVL.

The V and J genes are TRBV3-1 (or the pseudogene TRBV3-2) and TRBJ2-2; D perhaps matches TRBD1 (7 bases). Germline CDR1 is LGHDT and CDR2 is YNNKEL (reference sequence). The CDR3 consists of 17 residues. Trimming left V 4 bases short and J 0 bases short, with 15 bases between. CDR3 coding DNA: TGTGCCAGCAGCCCAGGGGGGCGAATCGCGAACACCGGGGAGCTGTTTTTT. Translating it yields CASSPGGRIANTGELFF.